This T cell receptor (beta chain) is from a study of blood T cell repertoires in COVID-19 (dated by TCRdb to 2020 to 2022). In the study overall: Samples covering the acute and convalescent phases of COVID-19 were provided by collaborators in the United States, Italy and Spain. The repertoires were made available in a free public database intended to serve as a resource for research on the immune response to SARS-CoV-2. Samples came from the ongoing ImmuneRACE study (first 160 participants) plus 1,254 subjects from 6 global collaborators. HLA class I and class II types, where available, came from metadata supplied by the sample provider rather than from assay-based typing. Sample metadata almost always included a de-identified subject ID, COVID-19 status, age in years and sex. The prospective study material was composed of cDNA or gDNA derived from T cells, B-cell-depleted T cells, or PBMCs. Subjects who had been exposed to COVID-19, were actively infected with it, or had recovered from it provided the deeply sampled blood TCRbeta repertoires that made up the dataset.

The V end loses 0 bases and the J end loses 4 bases, and a stretch of 7 bases separates them. CDR1 and CDR2 are drawn from the germline V gene: KGHDR, SFDVKD. The CDR3 runs 14 amino acids, cysteine and phenylalanine included. CDR3 DNA is the only sequence kept; it has 42 bases, read in frame from the first base. What the study reported, not specific to this receptor: How much clinical and demographic metadata was included differed by source and by participant, and the metadata was provided uncurated.

TCRbeta CDR3 regions were amplified from genomic DNA by means of the immunoSEQ Assay, a bias-controlled multiplex PCR. Per the source publication's procedure: The number of nucleated cells in each sample was estimated by amplification of reference gene primers within the assay. To quantify the absolute abundance of each unique TCRbeta CDR3 rearrangement, sequence reads were collapsed and filtered. For each sample, productive Simpson clonality was calculated as the square root of Simpson's diversity index across productive rearrangements. The table was pulled from immuneACCESS by TCRdb, which kept in-frame rearrangements only. Such tables lose some clones; where checked, under half of the loss comes from unresolved V genes, and the rest has no known cause. V, J and clone size are those of that table, while D and trimming were read from the DNA. A total of fewer than 50,000 clones appear in this sample, around 86% of them only once. The ten largest clones take up roughly 14% of the sample.

Each collaborating institution followed its own protocols to collect whole blood in K2EDTA tubes. For TCRbeta analysis, collaborators shipped samples in one of three forms: frozen whole blood, isolated PBMCs, or DNA extracted from either of those sample types. Notes on this clone: Its binding antigen is unknown. Base quality data are lacking; no much larger clone is found one base away.

The sequence derives from a human donor in a cohort sampled during active COVID-19. The rearrangement combines TRBV24-1 with TRBJ2-3; TRBD1 might be the D gene, on 5 matching bases. Sequences were obtained from peripheral blood. Here the CDR3 is given as CATSDLQGPDTQYF. Here is the DNA: TGTGCCACCAGTGATTTGCAGGGTCCAGATACGCAGTATTTT.